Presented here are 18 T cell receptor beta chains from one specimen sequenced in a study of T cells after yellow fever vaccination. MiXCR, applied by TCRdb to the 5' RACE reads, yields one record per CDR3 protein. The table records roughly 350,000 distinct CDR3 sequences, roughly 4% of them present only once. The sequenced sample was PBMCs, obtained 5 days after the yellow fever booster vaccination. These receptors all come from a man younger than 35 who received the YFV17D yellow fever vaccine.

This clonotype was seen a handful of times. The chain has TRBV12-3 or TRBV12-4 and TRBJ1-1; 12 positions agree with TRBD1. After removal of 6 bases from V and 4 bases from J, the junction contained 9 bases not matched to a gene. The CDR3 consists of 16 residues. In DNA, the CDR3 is TGTGCCAGCAGGAGGACCCCGGGACAGGGGGCCACTGAAGCTTTCTTT. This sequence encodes CASRRTPGQGATEAFF.

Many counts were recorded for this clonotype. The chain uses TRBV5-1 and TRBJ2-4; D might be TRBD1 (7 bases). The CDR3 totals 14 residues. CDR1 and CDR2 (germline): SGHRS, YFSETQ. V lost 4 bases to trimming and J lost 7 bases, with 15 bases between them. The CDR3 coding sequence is TGCGCCAGCAGCCAGGGGGGCCCTGGGAACATTCAGTACTTC. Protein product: CASSQGGPGNIQYF.

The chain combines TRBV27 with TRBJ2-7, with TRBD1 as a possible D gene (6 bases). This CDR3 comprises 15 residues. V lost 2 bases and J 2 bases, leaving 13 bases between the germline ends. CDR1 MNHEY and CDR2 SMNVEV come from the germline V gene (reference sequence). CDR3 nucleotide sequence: TGTGCCAGCAGTTTAGGACCGGACAGTACCTACGAGCAGTACTTC. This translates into CASSLGPDSTYEQYF.

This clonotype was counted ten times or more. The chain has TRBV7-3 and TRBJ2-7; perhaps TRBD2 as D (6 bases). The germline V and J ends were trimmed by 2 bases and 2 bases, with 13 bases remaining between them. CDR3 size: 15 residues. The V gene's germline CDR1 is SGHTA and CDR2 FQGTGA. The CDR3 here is CASSLDAGSAYEQYF. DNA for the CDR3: TGTGCCAGCAGCTTAGACGCGGGGTCTGCCTACGAGCAGTACTTC.

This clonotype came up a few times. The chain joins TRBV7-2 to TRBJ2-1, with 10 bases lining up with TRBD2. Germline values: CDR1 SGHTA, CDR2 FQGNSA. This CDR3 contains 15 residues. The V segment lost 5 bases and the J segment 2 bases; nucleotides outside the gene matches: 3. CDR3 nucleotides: TGTGCCAGCAGCCCAACTAGCGGGACCTACAATGAGCAGTTCTTC. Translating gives CASSPTSGTYNEQFF.

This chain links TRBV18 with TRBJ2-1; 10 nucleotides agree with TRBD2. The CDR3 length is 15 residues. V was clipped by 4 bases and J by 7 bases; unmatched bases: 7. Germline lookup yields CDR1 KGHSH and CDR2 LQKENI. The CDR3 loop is CASSRSGGTENEQFF. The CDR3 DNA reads TGTGCCAGCTCACGTAGCGGGGGGACCGAAAATGAGCAGTTCTTC.

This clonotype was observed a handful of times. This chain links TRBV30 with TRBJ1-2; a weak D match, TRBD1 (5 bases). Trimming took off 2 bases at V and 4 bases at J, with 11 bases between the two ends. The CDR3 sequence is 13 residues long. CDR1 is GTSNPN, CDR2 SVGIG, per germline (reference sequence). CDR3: CAWSTDRIYGYTF. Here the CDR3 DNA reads TGTGCCTGGAGTACTGACAGAATCTATGGCTACACCTTC.

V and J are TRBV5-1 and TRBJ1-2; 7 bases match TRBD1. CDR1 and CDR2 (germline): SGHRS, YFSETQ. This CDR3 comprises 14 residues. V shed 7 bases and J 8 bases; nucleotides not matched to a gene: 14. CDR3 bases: TGCGCCAGCCGGAATGAGGGGGCGCGGTTGGGCTACACCTTC. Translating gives CASRNEGARLGYTF.

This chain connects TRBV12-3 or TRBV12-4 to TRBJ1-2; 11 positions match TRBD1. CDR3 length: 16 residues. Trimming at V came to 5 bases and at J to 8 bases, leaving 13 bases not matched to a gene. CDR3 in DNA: TGTGCCAGCAGTCGGACAGGGGGCTTTTCCCGTCGGGGCTACACCTTC. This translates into CASSRTGGFSRRGYTF.

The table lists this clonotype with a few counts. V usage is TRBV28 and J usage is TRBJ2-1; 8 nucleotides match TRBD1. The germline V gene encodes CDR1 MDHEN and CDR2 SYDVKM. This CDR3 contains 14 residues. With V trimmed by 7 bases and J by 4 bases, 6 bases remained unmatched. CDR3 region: CASTYRGAYNEQFF. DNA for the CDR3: TGTGCCAGCACCTACAGGGGGGCTTACAATGAGCAGTTCTTC.

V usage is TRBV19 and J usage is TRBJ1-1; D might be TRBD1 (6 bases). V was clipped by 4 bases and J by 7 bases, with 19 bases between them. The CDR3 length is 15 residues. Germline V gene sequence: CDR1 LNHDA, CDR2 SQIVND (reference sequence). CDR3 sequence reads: CASSRTPRGWDEAFF. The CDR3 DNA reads TGTGCCAGTAGTAGGACCCCCAGGGGCTGGGATGAAGCTTTCTTT.

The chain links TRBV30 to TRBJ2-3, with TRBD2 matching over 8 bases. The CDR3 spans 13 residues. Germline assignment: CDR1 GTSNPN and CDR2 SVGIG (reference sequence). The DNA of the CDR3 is TGTAGCGGGGGCCTCGGCGGCGCAGATACGCAGTATTTT. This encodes CSGGLGGADTQYF.

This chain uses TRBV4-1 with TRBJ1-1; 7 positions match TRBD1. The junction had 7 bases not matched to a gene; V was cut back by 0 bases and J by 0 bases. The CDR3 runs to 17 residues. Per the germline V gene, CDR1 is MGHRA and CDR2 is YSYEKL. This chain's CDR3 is CASSQDQWDSLNTEAFF. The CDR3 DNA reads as TGCGCCAGCAGCCAAGATCAATGGGACAGTCTGAACACTGAAGCTTTCTTT.

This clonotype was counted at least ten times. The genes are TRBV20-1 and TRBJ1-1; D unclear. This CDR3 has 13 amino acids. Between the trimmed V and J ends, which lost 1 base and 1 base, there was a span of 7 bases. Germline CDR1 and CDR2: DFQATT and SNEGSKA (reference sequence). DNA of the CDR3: TGCAGTGCTAGAGTAAAGACGAACACTGAAGCTTTCTTT. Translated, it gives CSARVKTNTEAFF.

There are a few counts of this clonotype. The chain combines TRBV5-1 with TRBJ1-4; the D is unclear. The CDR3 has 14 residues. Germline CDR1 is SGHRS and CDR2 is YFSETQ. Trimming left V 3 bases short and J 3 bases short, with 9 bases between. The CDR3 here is CASSSMPSNEKLFF. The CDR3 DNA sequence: TGCGCCAGCAGCTCGATGCCTTCTAATGAAAAACTGTTTTTT.

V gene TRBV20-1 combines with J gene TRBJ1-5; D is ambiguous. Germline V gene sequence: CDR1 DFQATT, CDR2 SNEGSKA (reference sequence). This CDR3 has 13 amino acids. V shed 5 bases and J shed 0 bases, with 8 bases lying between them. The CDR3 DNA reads TGCAGTGCTTATGACAATAGCAATCAGCCCCAGCATTTT. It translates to CSAYDNSNQPQHF.

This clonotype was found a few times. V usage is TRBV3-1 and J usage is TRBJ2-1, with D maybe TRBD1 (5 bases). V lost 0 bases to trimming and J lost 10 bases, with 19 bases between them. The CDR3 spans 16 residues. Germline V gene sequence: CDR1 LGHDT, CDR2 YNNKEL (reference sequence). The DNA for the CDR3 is TGTGCCAGCAGCCAAGATCTCTTAGGGGCGCAAGGGGAGCAGTTCTTC. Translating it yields CASSQDLLGAQGEQFF.

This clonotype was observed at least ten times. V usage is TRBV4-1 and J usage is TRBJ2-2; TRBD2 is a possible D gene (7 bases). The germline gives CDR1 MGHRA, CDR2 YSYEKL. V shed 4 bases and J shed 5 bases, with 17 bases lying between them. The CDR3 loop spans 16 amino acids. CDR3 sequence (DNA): TGCGCCAGCAGCCCCCGGGGGGCGGGGGAAACCGGGGAGCTGTTTTTT. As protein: CASSPRGAGETGELFF.